Listed here are 20 T cell receptor beta chains from one sample, sequenced in a study of blood T cells in healthy people across ages. PCR was performed a second time for about 6 to 11 cycles using a sample-barcoded 5' primer and a J-beta primer mix. TCRdb analysed the 5' RACE reads with MiXCR anew, one entry per CDR3 protein. The sample yields almost 800,000 distinct CDR3 sequences, roughly 64% seen once. Specimen: blood. The receptors here all came from a man aged 25 to 40 in good health.

The rearrangement links TRBV20-1 to TRBJ2-1; perhaps TRBD2 as D (5 bases). V gave up 1 base and J gave up 5 bases, with 15 bases separating them. Germline V CDR1 and CDR2: DFQATT, SNEGSKA (reference sequence). The CDR3 totals 15 residues. The CDR3 nucleotides are TGCAGTGCTAGAGCGGGCGAGGGCGGCGACAATGAGCAGTTCTTC. Protein sequence: CSARAGEGGDNEQFF.

This clonotype was counted many times. Being one base from a much bigger clone, this may be a read error. The chain has TRBV7-2 and TRBJ2-5; 7 bases map to TRBD2. V trimming: 2 bases; J trimming: 11 bases; junction bases outside the gene matches: 14. CDR1 and CDR2 (germline): SGHTA, FQGNSA. The CDR3 is made up of 15 amino acids. Here the CDR3 reads CASSLQRGRYNEQYF. CDR3 DNA sequence: TGTGCCAGCAGCTTACAGCGGGGACGCTACAATGAGCAGTACTTC.

The J gene is TRBJ2-3, the V gene TRBV12-3 or TRBV12-4, with a weak D call TRBD2 (5 bases). The CDR3 runs to 13 residues. V was pared by 8 bases and J by 1 base, with 10 bases between. The CDR3 nucleotides read TGTGCCAGCGGCCGGGGAGGCACAGATACGCAGTATTTT. Its translation is CASGRGGTDTQYF.

This clonotype has ten or more counts. This chain connects TRBV20-1 to TRBJ2-7; D might be TRBD1 (6 bases). The V end lost 6 bases, the J end lost 4 bases, and 10 bases lay between the germline ends. Germline V CDR1 and CDR2: DFQATT, SNEGSKA (reference sequence). CDR3 size: 11 residues. CDR3 sequence (DNA): TGCAGTGCGAACAGGGTGTACGAGCAGTACTTC. Its translation is CSANRVYEQYF.

The CDR3 DNA sequence: TGTGCCAGCAGTGAATGGAGGCGGCACTCTGGGGCCAACGTCCTGACTTTC. As protein: CASSEWRRHSGANVLTF. The genes are TRBV2 and TRBJ2-6; D possibly corresponds to TRBD2 (5 bases). Per germline, CDR1 SNHLY and CDR2 FYNNEI. Trimming stripped 2 bases from V and 0 bases from J, with 11 bases between. The CDR3 is made up of 17 amino acids.

Only a few counts were recorded for this clonotype. The V call is TRBV4-3, the J call TRBJ2-1; D is unresolved. With 1 base removed from V and 6 bases from J, the gap between germline ends came to 4 bases. The CDR3 sequence is 12 residues long. Germline V gene sequence: CDR1 LGHNA, CDR2 YSLEER. The CDR3, as DNA: TGCGCCAGCAGCCAAGTTCCCAATGAGCAGTTCTTC. It encodes CASSQVPNEQFF.

This clonotype turned up a few times. The genes are TRBV7-9 and TRBJ2-5, with a tentative D call TRBD1 (5 bases). The CDR3 has 15 amino acids. The germline V and J ends were trimmed by 8 bases and 1 base, with 17 bases remaining between them. From germline, CDR1 is SEHNR and CDR2 FQNEAQ (reference sequence). The CDR3 sequence: CASQDLNGAQETQYF. The CDR3, as DNA: TGTGCCAGCCAAGATCTAAATGGGGCCCAAGAGACCCAGTACTTC.

This clonotype was detected only a few times. This sequence joins TRBV4-2 and TRBJ2-7; no definite D call. The V gene's germline CDR1 is LGHNA and CDR2 YNFKEQ. The CDR3 has 15 residues. Trimming removed 0 bases from V and 2 bases from J, with 11 bases in between. The CDR3 DNA reads as TGTGCCAGCAGCCAAGATTGGGCAGCTACCTACGAGCAGTACTTC. Amino acid sequence: CASSQDWAATYEQYF.

This clonotype was seen only a few times. The rearrangement joins TRBV10-3 to TRBJ2-7; D possibly corresponds to TRBD1 (5 bases). The V gene lost 3 bases and the J gene lost 6 bases, with 12 bases spanning the gap. This CDR3 has 13 residues. Looked up from germline, CDR1 is ENHRY and CDR2 is SYGVKD. This CDR3 reads CAISDPAGREQYF. The CDR3 bases are TGTGCCATCAGTGACCCCGCAGGGCGCGAGCAGTACTTC.

This clonotype has a handful of counts. V gene TRBV7-9 combines with J gene TRBJ2-3; D gene unclear. The length of the CDR3 is 18 residues. Germline values: CDR1 SEHNR, CDR2 FQNEAQ (reference sequence). Trimming left V 2 bases short and J 2 bases short, with 20 bases between. The CDR3 here is CASSLRPQTAEITDTQYF. CDR3 sequence (DNA): TGTGCCAGCAGCTTAAGGCCCCAGACTGCAGAGATCACAGATACGCAGTATTTT.

J is TRBJ2-5 and V is TRBV20-1; TRBD2 matches at 12 bases. The germline gives CDR1 DFQATT, CDR2 SNEGSKA (reference sequence). The CDR3 totals 15 residues. The V segment lost 3 bases and the J segment 4 bases; nucleotides outside the gene matches: 6. In DNA form, the CDR3 reads TGCAGTGCTAGCATTCTAGCGGGGGGGGCAGAGACCCAGTACTTC. Amino acid sequence: CSASILAGGAETQYF.

Comments on this clonotype: Being one base from a much bigger clone, this may be a read error. V usage is TRBV7-9 and J usage is TRBJ2-1; 7 positions match TRBD2. The CDR3 spans 14 residues. Germline CDR1 and CDR2: SEHNR and FQNEAQ (reference sequence). With V trimmed by 5 bases and J by 7 bases, 8 bases remained unmatched. For the CDR3, the DNA is TGTGCCAGCAGCCGGCGGGGGAGGGTAAATGAGCAGTTCTTC. It translates to CASSRRGRVNEQFF.

This clonotype was detected only a few times. One base away lies a much larger clone, so this may be a sequencing read error. V usage is TRBV20-1 and J usage is TRBJ2-7, with TRBD1 identical over 11 bases. Losses at the gene ends were 6 bases for V and 7 bases for J; bases not matched to a gene: 8. CDR1 is DFQATT and CDR2 is SNEGSKA in the germline V gene (reference sequence). The CDR3 contains 13 residues. CDR3 DNA: TGCAGTGCGTCGGGACAGGGGGTTGATGAGCAGTACTTC. This translates into CSASGQGVDEQYF.

This clonotype was counted only a few times. V gene TRBV12-3 or TRBV12-4 combines with J gene TRBJ2-1, with 9 bases that match TRBD2. V lost 6 bases to trimming and J lost 4 bases; unmatched junction nucleotides: 4. The CDR3 length is 14 residues. CDR3 amino acids: CASRVAGDYNEQFF. In DNA form, the CDR3 reads TGTGCCAGCAGGGTAGCGGGAGATTACAATGAGCAGTTCTTC.

The chain combines TRBV7-2 with TRBJ2-3; D is undetermined. CDR3 length: 13 residues. In germline, CDR1 is SGHTA, CDR2 FQGNSA. V lost 7 bases and J lost 2, with 10 bases in between. CDR3 in amino acids: CASNFPYTDTQYF. The DNA of the CDR3 is TGTGCCAGCAACTTTCCCTACACAGATACGCAGTATTTT.

The J gene is TRBJ2-3, the V gene TRBV6-5; D is uncertain. V was shortened by 6 bases and J by 6 bases, with 13 bases between the two germline ends. Germline CDR1 and CDR2: MNHEY and SVGAGI. This CDR3 region has 13 residues. The CDR3 DNA reads as TGTGCCAGCAGCGTAGGCAGTCGGGATACGCAGTATTTT. Residues: CASSVGSRDTQYF.

The chain couples TRBV20-1 to TRBJ2-7; no clear D. The V gene's germline CDR1 is DFQATT and CDR2 SNEGSKA (reference sequence). Trimming stripped 3 bases from V and 3 bases from J, with 12 bases between. The length of the CDR3 is 13 residues. The CDR3 region is CSARALTNYEQYF. The DNA of the CDR3 is TGCAGTGCTAGGGCCCTTACGAACTACGAGCAGTACTTC.

The chain has TRBV11-2 and TRBJ2-7; D gene ambiguous. Trimming took off 1 base at V and 3 bases at J, with 10 bases between the two ends. Germline V lookup: CDR1 SGHAT, CDR2 FQNNGV. This CDR3 contains 14 residues. CDR3 coding DNA: TGTGCCAGCAGCTTAGGGTCTGTTGGCTACGAGCAGTACTTC. Protein: CASSLGSVGYEQYF.

In its sample, this clonotype was seen once. V usage is TRBV20-1 and J usage is TRBJ2-5; D gene unclear. Germline CDR1 reads DFQATT; CDR2 reads SNEGSKA (reference sequence). V gave up 3 bases and J gave up 4 bases, with 15 bases separating them. The CDR3 contains 14 residues. CDR3 in DNA: TGCAGTGCTAGTGGTGGGAAATACGGAGAGACCCAGTACTTC. Translation gives CSASGGKYGETQYF.

V usage is TRBV29-1 and J usage is TRBJ2-7; 9 nucleotides agree with TRBD2. V shed 4 bases, J shed 2 bases, and the junction held 0 bases outside the gene matches. This CDR3 is built from 12 residues. CDR1 is SQVTM, CDR2 ANQGSEA, per germline. CDR3 bases: TGCAGCGTTGGCGGGGGGGCCTACGAGCAGTACTTC. Translating gives CSVGGGAYEQYF.